Described below is a single T cell receptor beta chain sequence and its context. TCRdb's copy holds only in-frame clones and misses some; the assay was immunoSEQ multiplex PCR. This sample has about 150,000 clones, with around 90% found just once. The sample is drawn from a study of T cell responses to AZD1222 COVID-19 vaccine. Germline V gives CDR1 SGHRS, CDR2 YFSETQ. The CDR3 extends over 15 amino acids. Trimming cost V 0 bases and J 0 bases, with 7 bases left between them. This rearrangement joins TRBV5-1 to TRBJ2-1, with D maybe TRBD2 (5 bases). Sequencing used peripheral blood, obtained 28 days after the second AZD1222 dose. The TCR comes from an adult who received the AZD1222 COVID-19 vaccine. The CDR3 loop reads CASSLGGFSYNEQFF. DNA of the CDR3: TGCGCCAGCAGCTTGGGAGGGTTCTCCTACAATGAGCAGTTCTTC.